Presented here are 14 T cell receptor beta chains from one specimen sequenced in a study of shared clonotypes between healthy human individuals. Method: immunoSEQ multiplex PCR; TCRdb's copy keeps in-frame clones and lacks some. The sample includes about 1 million clones, more than 65% seen only once; the top ten take around 1.5%. Sequences were obtained from memory CD4+ T cells sorted from blood. Documented subset: CD45RA-negative fraction. Receptors were obtained from a man in his late teens or twenties in good health.

The chain couples TRBV10-3 to TRBJ2-1; the D is unclear. The germline V gene encodes CDR1 ENHRY and CDR2 SYGVKD. Trimming pared 3 bases from V and 1 base from J, leaving 16 bases between. This CDR3 comprises 17 residues. For the CDR3, the DNA is TGTGCCATCAGTGATGAGAATCTTGGCAAGTCCTACAATGAGCAGTTCTTC. Translating gives CAISDENLGKSYNEQFF.

This clone has a handful of counts. The genes are TRBV27 and TRBJ1-2, with D unclear. V was trimmed by 6 bases and J by 7 bases, leaving 21 bases between them. The CDR3 totals 15 residues. The germline gives CDR1 MNHEY, CDR2 SMNVEV (reference sequence). The CDR3, as DNA: TGTGCCAGCAGCTCTCAGTCCGACCGACGAGGTGGCTACACCTTC. Translation: CASSSQSDRRGGYTF.

A word on this clone: In the same sample, other DNA sequences code for this CDR3. The rearrangement joins TRBV6-5 to TRBJ1-1; D is possibly TRBD1 (6 bases). Trimming took off 3 bases at V and 0 bases at J, with 8 bases between the two ends. The CDR3 has 14 residues. Germline V CDR1 and CDR2: MNHEY, SVGAGI. CDR3 sequence: CASSYQGLNTEAFF. CDR3 in DNA: TGTGCCAGCAGTTATCAGGGGTTGAACACTGAAGCTTTCTTT.

Only a few counts were recorded for this clone. The sample carries other DNA sequences with the same CDR3. The chain employs TRBV7-9 and TRBJ2-7, with D unresolved. Germline V gene data show CDR1 as SEHNR and CDR2 as FQNEAQ (reference sequence). V was clipped by 5 bases and J by 0 bases, with 8 bases between them. The length of the CDR3 is 13 residues. The CDR3 region has the DNA TGTGCCAGCAGCCTAACCCCCTCCTACGAGCAGTACTTC. This gives the protein CASSLTPSYEQYF.

V is TRBV27 and J is TRBJ1-2, with D possibly TRBD1 on 5 matching bases. The germline V gene encodes CDR1 MNHEY and CDR2 SMNVEV (reference sequence). V shed 5 bases and J shed 3 bases, with 10 bases lying between them. The length of the CDR3 is 13 residues. The CDR3 protein is CASSPQGDYGYTF. DNA for the CDR3: TGTGCCAGCAGTCCGCAGGGTGACTATGGCTACACCTTC.

V usage is TRBV28 and J usage is TRBJ2-7, with 7 bases aligning to TRBD1. CDR1 MDHEN and CDR2 SYDVKM come from the germline V gene. The junction had 7 bases not matched to a gene; V was cut back by 6 bases and J by 8 bases. The CDR3 totals 12 residues. For the CDR3, the DNA is TGTGCCAGCAGCACGACAGGGAACAAGCAGTACTTC. This translates into CASSTTGNKQYF.

This clone has a handful of counts. The V call is TRBV5-6, the J call TRBJ1-2, with 10 bases identical to TRBD1. J lost 2 bases, V lost 1 base, and 5 bases had no gene match. CDR1 and CDR2 (germline): SGHDT, YYEEEE. CDR3 length: 16 amino acids. The CDR3 is CASSLRSTGGNYGYTF. For the CDR3, the DNA is TGTGCCAGCAGCTTGAGGTCGACAGGGGGCAACTATGGCTACACCTTC.

The gene calls are TRBV5-6 and TRBJ2-5; 7 bases map to TRBD1. The CDR3 contains 14 residues. The V and J ends lost 4 bases and 5 bases, in that order; junction bases with no gene match: 8. Germline CDR1 and CDR2: SGHDT and YYEEEE. CDR3 nucleotides: TGTGCCAGCAGCCTCGGGACAGTGTTTGAGACCCAGTACTTC. Its translation: CASSLGTVFETQYF.

In its sample, this clone was seen a few times. The chain uses TRBV7-9 and TRBJ2-5, with TRBD2 matching 13 bases. The V segment lost 5 bases and the J segment 4 bases; nucleotides outside the gene matches: 4. The V gene's germline CDR1 is SEHNR and CDR2 FQNEAQ (reference sequence). This CDR3 spans 15 amino acids. CDR3 sequence reads: CASSRRTSGRETQYF. The CDR3 region has the DNA TGTGCCAGCAGCCGGCGGACTAGCGGGAGAGAGACCCAGTACTTC. The entire variable domain, with the rest obtained from reference TRBV7-9 and TRBJ2-5, is as follows: DTGVSQNPRHKITKRGQNVTFRCDPISEHNRLYWYRQTLGQGPEFLTYFQNEAQLEKSRLLSDRFSAERPKGSFSTLEIQRTEQGDSAMYLCASSRRTSGRETQYFGPGTRLLVL.

The chain uses TRBV6-6 and TRBJ2-5; D call uncertain. CDR3 length: 14 amino acids. V lost 2 bases, J lost 1 base, and 8 bases lay in between. Germline values: CDR1 MNHNY, CDR2 SVGAGI (reference sequence). The CDR3 protein is CASSYQGSQETQYF. CDR3 sequence (DNA): TGTGCCAGCAGTTACCAAGGCAGCCAAGAGACCCAGTACTTC.

The chain uses TRBV2 and TRBJ1-1; TRBD1 might be the D (6 bases). Between the trimmed V and J ends, which lost 5 bases and 7 bases, there was a span of 14 bases. Germline loops: CDR1 SNHLY, CDR2 FYNNEI. CDR3 length equals 13 residues. This CDR3 reads CASSQDSAGEAFF. In nucleotides, the CDR3 is TGTGCCAGCAGTCAGGACAGTGCTGGTGAAGCTTTCTTT.

J is TRBJ2-5 and V is TRBV10-3; D unresolved. This CDR3 spans 14 amino acids. Germline V lookup: CDR1 ENHRY, CDR2 SYGVKD. The V end was cut by 6 bases, the J end by 6 bases, with 17 bases between. For the CDR3, the DNA is TGTGCCATCAGGGACGTCGTTGACGTGCAGACCCAGTACTTC. The encoded protein is CAIRDVVDVQTQYF.

J is TRBJ2-1 and V is TRBV5-4, with 7 bases identical to TRBD2. Per the germline V gene, CDR1 is SGHNT and CDR2 is YYREEE (reference sequence). Trimming removed 1 base from V and 5 bases from J; junction bases left unmatched: 9. There are 16 residues in the CDR3. The chain's CDR3 is CASSLNAGTTNNEQFF. As DNA, the CDR3 is TGTGCCAGCAGCTTGAATGCCGGGACTACTAACAATGAGCAGTTCTTC.

V usage is TRBV10-3 and J usage is TRBJ1-4; perhaps TRBD1 as D (5 bases). Deletions cut 3 bases from V and 8 bases from J, with 10 bases between. The CDR3 is made up of 13 amino acids. Germline loops: CDR1 ENHRY, CDR2 SYGVKD. CDR3 nucleotides: TGTGCCATCAGTGACAGGGAGTGGGAAAAACTGTTTTTT. This gives the protein CAISDREWEKLFF.